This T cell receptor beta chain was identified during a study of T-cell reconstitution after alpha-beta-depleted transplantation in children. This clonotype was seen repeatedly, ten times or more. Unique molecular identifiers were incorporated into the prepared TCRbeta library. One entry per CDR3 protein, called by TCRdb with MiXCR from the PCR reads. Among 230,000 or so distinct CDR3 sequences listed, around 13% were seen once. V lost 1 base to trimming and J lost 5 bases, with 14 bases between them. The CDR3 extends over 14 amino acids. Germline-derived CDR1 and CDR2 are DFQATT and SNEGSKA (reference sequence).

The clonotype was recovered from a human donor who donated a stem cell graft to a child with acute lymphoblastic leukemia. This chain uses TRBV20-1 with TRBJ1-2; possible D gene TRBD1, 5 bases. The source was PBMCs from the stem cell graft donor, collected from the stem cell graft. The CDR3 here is CSARGGGPNYGYTF. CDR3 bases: TGCAGTGCTAGAGGTGGGGGACCGAATTATGGCTACACCTTC.